This T cell receptor beta chain came from a study of shared clonotypes between healthy human individuals. Each sorted subset replicate got 200 ng genomic DNA, 25,000 to 30,000 genomes. This table comes from immunoSEQ multiplex PCR, and its TCRdb copy is limited to in-frame clones, with some not included. This table has approximately 2.3 million clones, over 90% appearing once. Trimming removed 2 bases from V and 9 bases from J; junction bases left unmatched: 11. The germline CDR1 and CDR2 sequences are GTSNPN and SVGIG (reference sequence). The CDR3 runs to 15 residues. This clonotype was obtained from a man younger than 30 in good health. Some clones in this sample may be carry-over from other donors' samples. The J gene is TRBJ2-1, the V gene TRBV30; TRBD2 agrees at 9 bases. The sequencing input was naive CD4+ T cells from PBMCs. This sample's subset: CD45RA+ positively selected. CDR3 sequence: CAWSLGLAGAGEQFF. CDR3 DNA sequence: TGTGCCTGGAGTTTAGGGTTAGCGGGAGCGGGTGAGCAGTTCTTC.